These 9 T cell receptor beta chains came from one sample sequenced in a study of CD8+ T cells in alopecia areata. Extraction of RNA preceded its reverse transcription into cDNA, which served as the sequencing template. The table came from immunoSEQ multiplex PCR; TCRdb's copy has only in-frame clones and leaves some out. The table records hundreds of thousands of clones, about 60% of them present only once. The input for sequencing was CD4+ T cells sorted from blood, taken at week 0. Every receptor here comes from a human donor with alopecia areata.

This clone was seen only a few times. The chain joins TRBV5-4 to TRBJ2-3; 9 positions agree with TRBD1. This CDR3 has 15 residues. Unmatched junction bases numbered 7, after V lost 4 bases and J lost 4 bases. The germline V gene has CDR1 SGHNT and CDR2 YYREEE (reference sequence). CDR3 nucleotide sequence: TGTGCCAGCAGCCACGGACAGGGGAAGCCAGATACGCAGTATTTT. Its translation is CASSHGQGKPDTQYF.

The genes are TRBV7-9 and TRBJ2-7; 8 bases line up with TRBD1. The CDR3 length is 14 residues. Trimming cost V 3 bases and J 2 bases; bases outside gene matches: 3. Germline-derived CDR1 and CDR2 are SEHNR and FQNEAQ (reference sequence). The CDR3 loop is CASSLTGATYEQYF. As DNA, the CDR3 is TGTGCCAGCAGCTTGACAGGGGCTACCTACGAGCAGTACTTC.

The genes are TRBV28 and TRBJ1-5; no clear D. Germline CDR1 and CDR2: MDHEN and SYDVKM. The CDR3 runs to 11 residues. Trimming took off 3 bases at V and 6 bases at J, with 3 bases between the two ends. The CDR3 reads CASSFGQPQHF. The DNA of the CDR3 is TGTGCCAGCAGTTTTGGTCAGCCCCAGCATTTT.

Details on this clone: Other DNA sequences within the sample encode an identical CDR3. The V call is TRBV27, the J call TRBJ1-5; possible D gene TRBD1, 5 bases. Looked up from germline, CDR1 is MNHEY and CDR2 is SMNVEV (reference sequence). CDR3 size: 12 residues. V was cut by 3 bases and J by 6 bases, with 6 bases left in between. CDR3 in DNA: TGTGCCAGCAGTTTGAGGGGTCAGCCCCAGCATTTT. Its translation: CASSLRGQPQHF.

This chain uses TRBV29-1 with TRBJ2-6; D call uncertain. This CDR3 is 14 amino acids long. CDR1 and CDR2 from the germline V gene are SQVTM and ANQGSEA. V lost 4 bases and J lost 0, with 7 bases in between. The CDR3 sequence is CSVVSVSGANVLTF. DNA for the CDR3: TGCAGCGTTGTCTCAGTCTCTGGGGCCAACGTCCTGACTTTC.

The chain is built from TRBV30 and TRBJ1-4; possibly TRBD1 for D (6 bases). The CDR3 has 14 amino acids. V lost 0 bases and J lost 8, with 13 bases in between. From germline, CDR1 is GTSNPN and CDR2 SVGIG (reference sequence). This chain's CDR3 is CAWSVRGGGEKLFF. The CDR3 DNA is TGTGCCTGGAGTGTACGAGGGGGTGGAGAAAAACTGTTTTTT.

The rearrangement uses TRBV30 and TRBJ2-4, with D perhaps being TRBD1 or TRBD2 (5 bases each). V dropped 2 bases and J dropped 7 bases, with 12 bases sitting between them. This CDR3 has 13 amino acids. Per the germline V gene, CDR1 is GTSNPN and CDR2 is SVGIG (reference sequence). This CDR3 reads CAWSYKGTNIQYF. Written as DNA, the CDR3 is TGTGCCTGGAGTTACAAGGGGACCAACATTCAGTACTTC.

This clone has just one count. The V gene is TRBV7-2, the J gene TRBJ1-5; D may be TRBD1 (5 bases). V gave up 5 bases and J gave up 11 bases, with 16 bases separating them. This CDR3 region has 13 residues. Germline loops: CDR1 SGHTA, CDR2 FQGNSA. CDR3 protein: CASSRGTLEAQHF. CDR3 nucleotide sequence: TGTGCCAGCAGCCGAGGGACGTTGGAGGCCCAGCATTTT.

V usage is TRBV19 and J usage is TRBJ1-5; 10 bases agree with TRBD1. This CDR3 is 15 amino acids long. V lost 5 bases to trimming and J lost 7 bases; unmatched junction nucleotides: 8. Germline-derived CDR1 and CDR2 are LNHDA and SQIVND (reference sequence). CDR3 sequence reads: CASSPLGQGYQPQHF. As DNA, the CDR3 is TGTGCCAGTAGTCCCCTGGGACAGGGGTACCAGCCCCAGCATTTT.